The sequence of this T cell receptor beta chain was determined in a study of blood T cell repertoires in COVID-19. Background on the study: Nucleic acid was either cDNA or gDNA, and it came from T cells, B-cell-depleted T cells, or PBMCs.

Participants were aged about 18 to 100 years, lived in 25 or so US areas, and enrolled virtually. Cohort 3 donors counted as recovered after two negative PCRs, clearance, or resolved symptoms. The protocol was immunoSEQ multiplex PCR, while the TCRdb copy is restricted to in-frame clones and leaves out a portion. Of about 370,000 clones in the sample, roughly 90% were seen once. This CDR3 region has 12 residues. Trimming removed 3 bases from V and 6 bases from J, with 8 bases in between. CDR1 and CDR2 from the germline V gene are MNHEY and SVGEGT. This sequence was found in a woman younger than 45 who had recovered from COVID-19. The V gene is TRBV6-2 or TRBV6-3, the J gene TRBJ1-1; D remains unclear. The sequencing sample was made of PBMCs or T cells enriched from blood (not recorded which). The CDR3 region is CASSYLGAEAFF. The CDR3 DNA is TGTGCCAGCAGTTATCTGGGAGCTGAAGCTTTCTTT.